What follows are 21 T cell receptor beta chains derived from one specimen sequenced in a study of response to subunit inactivated influenza vaccine. TCRdb re-called the RT-PCR reads with MiXCR, one entry per CDR3 protein. The table lists about 500,000 distinct CDR3 sequences, approximately 17% of them singletons, with 3% in the top ten. Specimen: CD4+ T cells sorted from PBMCs, collected less than 30 months after vaccination. All receptors derive from a man in his fifties or sixties who received an inactivated influenza vaccine.

This clonotype appeared a few times. This sequence joins TRBV20-1 and TRBJ2-7, with D tentatively TRBD2 (6 bases). V was trimmed by 6 bases and J by 0 bases, leaving 18 bases between them. Germline V CDR1 and CDR2: DFQATT, SNEGSKA (reference sequence). The CDR3 runs 15 residues. The CDR3 spells CSAVLLRDSSYEQYF. The CDR3 nucleotides read TGCAGTGCCGTCCTTCTCCGGGACTCCTCCTACGAGCAGTACTTC.

At least ten counts were recorded for this clonotype. The gene calls are TRBV12-3 or TRBV12-4 and TRBJ1-5; 9 bases map to TRBD1. This CDR3 region has 15 residues. The junction had 6 bases not matched to a gene; V was cut back by 5 bases and J by 4 bases. In nucleotides, the CDR3 is TGTGCCAGCAGTCCCGGACAGGGGCTAAATCAGCCCCAGCATTTT. It is translated as CASSPGQGLNQPQHF.

The gene calls are TRBV29-1 and TRBJ2-7, with 11 bases aligning to TRBD1. The CDR3 is 20 amino acids. Germline values: CDR1 SQVTM, CDR2 ANQGSEA. V shed 0 bases and J 2 bases; nucleotides not matched to a gene: 18. The CDR3: CSVEDLRSGIKDRGPYEQYF. The CDR3 DNA reads as TGCAGCGTTGAAGATCTTCGATCCGGAATAAAGGACAGGGGGCCCTACGAGCAGTACTTC.

This clonotype was counted only a few times. The chain uses TRBV6-1 and TRBJ2-7; D is perhaps TRBD2 (6 bases). The V gene's germline CDR1 is MNHNS and CDR2 SASEGT. This CDR3 contains 15 residues. Trimming removed 1 base from V and 3 bases from J, with 13 bases in between. The CDR3 sequence is CASSEVWGENYEQYF. The DNA of the CDR3 is TGTGCCAGCAGTGAAGTGTGGGGGGAAAACTACGAGCAGTACTTC.

Ten or more counts support this clonotype. The DNA for the CDR3 is TGCAGCGTTGATTCCGGGTCAGGATCTGGAAACACCATATATTTT. Translation: CSVDSGSGSGNTIYF. The chain recombines TRBV29-1 with TRBJ1-3; D not resolved. There are 15 residues in the CDR3. The germline V gene has CDR1 SQVTM and CDR2 ANQGSEA. Trimming stripped 3 bases from V and 1 base from J, with 13 bases between.

This clonotype was recorded many times. V is TRBV20-1 and J is TRBJ2-5, with D unclear. Germline values: CDR1 DFQATT, CDR2 SNEGSKA (reference sequence). The CDR3 runs to 14 residues. Trimming shortened V by 1 base and J by 1 base, and 10 bases separated the two germline ends. The CDR3 region is CSARVSRAQETQYF. DNA of the CDR3: TGCAGTGCTAGAGTTTCCCGGGCCCAAGAGACCCAGTACTTC.

The V gene is TRBV4-1, the J gene TRBJ1-2, with 8 bases matching TRBD1. V was pared by 1 base and J by 3 bases, with 4 bases of the junction left unmatched. CDR1 and CDR2 (germline): MGHRA, YSYEKL. This CDR3 spans 15 amino acids. This CDR3 reads CASSQVQGADYGYTF. The DNA of the CDR3 is TGCGCCAGCAGCCAAGTGCAGGGGGCAGACTATGGCTACACCTTC.

The chain employs TRBV11-2 and TRBJ1-4; TRBD1 is a possible D gene (5 bases). The ends were cut back, 5 bases at V and 11 bases at J, with 12 bases in the middle. Germline CDR1 SGHAT, CDR2 FQNNGV. This CDR3 has 12 amino acids. CDR3 loop: CASSRTQSKLFF. Here the CDR3 DNA reads TGTGCCAGCAGCCGGACACAGTCCAAACTGTTTTTT.

The CDR3 is CATSRGITDTQYF. The CDR3 bases are TGTGCCACCAGCAGAGGGATCACAGATACGCAGTATTTT. This rearrangement joins TRBV15 to TRBJ2-3; D gene unclear. The CDR3 runs to 13 residues. Germline loops: CDR1 LNHNV, CDR2 YYDKDF (reference sequence). V was pared by 1 base and J by 2 bases, with 4 bases between.

This clonotype was detected a few times. The chain combines TRBV4-2 with TRBJ2-1; the D is unclear. There are 15 residues in the CDR3. V lost 0 bases and J lost 1, with 7 bases in between. Germline V gives CDR1 LGHNA, CDR2 YNFKEQ. CDR3 in DNA: TGTGCCAGCAGCCAAGATCGTAATTCCTACAATGAGCAGTTCTTC. Residues: CASSQDRNSYNEQFF.

This clonotype came up a few times. The chain joins TRBV12-3 or TRBV12-4 to TRBJ2-3, with D perhaps TRBD1 (7 bases). CDR3 length: 16 amino acids. The V gene lost 0 bases and the J gene lost 3 bases, with 13 bases spanning the gap. In nucleotides, the CDR3 is TGTGCCAGCAGTTTAGCGCTGACAGGGAGGACAGATACGCAGTATTTT. This gives the protein CASSLALTGRTDTQYF.

This clonotype was counted a few times. The chain joins TRBV20-1 to TRBJ1-5; D possibly corresponds to TRBD1 (5 bases). The germline V gene has CDR1 DFQATT and CDR2 SNEGSKA (reference sequence). The CDR3 extends over 14 amino acids. The V end lost 2 bases, the J end lost 1 base, and 9 bases lay between the germline ends. CDR3 in amino acids: CSARLGLSNQPQHF. In nucleotides, the CDR3 is TGCAGTGCTAGATTGGGACTAAGCAATCAGCCCCAGCATTTT.

The chain combines TRBV20-1 with TRBJ2-2; TRBD2 agrees at 7 bases. Germline-derived CDR1 and CDR2 are DFQATT and SNEGSKA (reference sequence). The V gene end was trimmed by 6 bases and the J gene end by 3 bases; junction bases not matched to a gene: 4. This CDR3 is 13 amino acids long. The CDR3 here is CSAEGRDTGELFF. CDR3 DNA sequence: TGCAGTGCGGAAGGGAGGGACACCGGGGAGCTGTTTTTT.

This clonotype occurred a few times. The genes are TRBV6-2 or TRBV6-3 and TRBJ2-7; D is unresolved. This CDR3 contains 11 residues. The germline V gene has CDR1 MNHEY and CDR2 SVGEGT. Trimming cost V 5 bases and J 6 bases, with 8 bases left between them. CDR3 nucleotides: TGTGCCAGCAGTCAGAATCTCGAGCAGTACTTC. Translating it yields CASSQNLEQYF.

A single count supports this clonotype. This rearrangement joins TRBV9 to TRBJ2-7; 7 nucleotides line up with TRBD2. The ends lost 0 bases at V and 3 bases at J; junction bases unmatched: 9. This CDR3 is 16 amino acids long. CDR1 is SGDLS, CDR2 YYNGEE, per germline. The CDR3 DNA reads TGTGCCAGCAGCGTAGATGGGGGGGGAAATTACTACGAGCAGTACTTC. Protein product: CASSVDGGGNYYEQYF.

The V and J genes are TRBV11-3 and TRBJ2-3; 9 nucleotides align to TRBD2. CDR1 is SGHNT, CDR2 YENEEA, per germline. The CDR3 extends over 13 amino acids. Unmatched junction bases numbered 4, after V lost 8 bases and J lost 4 bases. The CDR3 is CASRGGGSDTQYF. In DNA form, the CDR3 reads TGTGCCAGCCGCGGGGGGGGCTCAGATACGCAGTATTTT.

This clonotype was counted only a few times. V and J are TRBV20-1 and TRBJ1-4; a possible D gene is TRBD1 (5 bases). The CDR3 is 15 residues long. V gave up 6 bases and J gave up 4 bases, with 18 bases separating them. Germline V gives CDR1 DFQATT, CDR2 SNEGSKA (reference sequence). The CDR3 DNA reads as TGCAGTGCAAGGGACTTCCAGGCCCTTAATGAAAAACTGTTTTTT. As protein: CSARDFQALNEKLFF.

The rearrangement uses TRBV5-5 and TRBJ1-3, with D maybe TRBD1 (5 bases). Trimming removed 0 bases at V and 0 bases at J, with 10 bases between. CDR1 is SGHKS, CDR2 YYEKEE, per germline (reference sequence). The length of the CDR3 is 16 residues. The CDR3 region is CASSLAEGISGNTIYF. The CDR3 DNA reads TGTGCCAGCAGCTTGGCCGAGGGGATCTCTGGAAACACCATATATTTT. The full variable domain, in which reference TRBV5-5 and TRBJ1-3 provide the parts outside the CDR3, is DAGVTQSPTHLIKTRGQQVTLRCSPISGHKSVSWYQQVLGQGPQFIFQYYEKEERGRGNFPDRFSARQFPNYSSELNVNALLLGDSALYLCASSLAEGISGNTIYFGEGSWLTVV.

A few counts support this clonotype. The chain is built from TRBV4-2 and TRBJ2-3; D is uncertain. Germline assignment: CDR1 LGHNA and CDR2 YNFKEQ. V was pared by 1 base and J by 4 bases, with 6 bases between. This CDR3 is built from 13 residues. CDR3: CASSQAVSDTQYF. CDR3 DNA: TGTGCCAGCAGCCAAGCGGTCTCAGATACGCAGTATTTT.

The gene calls are TRBV20-1 and TRBJ1-6; D gene uncertain. There are 14 residues in the CDR3. Germline values: CDR1 DFQATT, CDR2 SNEGSKA (reference sequence). With 0 bases removed from V and 7 bases from J, the gap between germline ends came to 10 bases. CDR3 sequence: CSARDTLGNSPLHF. For the CDR3, the DNA is TGCAGTGCTAGAGATACTTTAGGGAATTCACCCCTCCACTTT.

The J gene is TRBJ2-5, the V gene TRBV19; D remains ambiguous. Germline CDR1 and CDR2: LNHDA and SQIVND (reference sequence). Trimming pared 1 base from V and 5 bases from J, leaving 8 bases between. The CDR3 covers 13 residues. CDR3 DNA: TGTGCCAGTAGTATAGTATCCCGGGAGACCCAGTACTTC. Translated: CASSIVSRETQYF.